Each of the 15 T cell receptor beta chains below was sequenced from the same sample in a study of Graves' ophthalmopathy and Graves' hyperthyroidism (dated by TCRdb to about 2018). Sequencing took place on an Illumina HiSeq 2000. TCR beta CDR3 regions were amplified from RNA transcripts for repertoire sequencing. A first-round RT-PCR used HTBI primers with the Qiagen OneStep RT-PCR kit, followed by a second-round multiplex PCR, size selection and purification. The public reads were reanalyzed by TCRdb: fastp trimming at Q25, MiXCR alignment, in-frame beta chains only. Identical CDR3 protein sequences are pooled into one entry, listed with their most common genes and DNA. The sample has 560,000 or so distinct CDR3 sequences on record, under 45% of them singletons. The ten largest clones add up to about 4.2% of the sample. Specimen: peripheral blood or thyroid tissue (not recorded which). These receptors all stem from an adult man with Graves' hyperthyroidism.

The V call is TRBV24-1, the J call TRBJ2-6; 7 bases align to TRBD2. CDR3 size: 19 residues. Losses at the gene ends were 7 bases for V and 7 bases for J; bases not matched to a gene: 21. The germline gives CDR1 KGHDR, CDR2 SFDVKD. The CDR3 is CATSDHKTDFREGANVLTF. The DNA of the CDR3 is TGTGCCACCAGCGACCATAAGACAGATTTCAGGGAGGGTGCCAACGTCCTGACTTTC.

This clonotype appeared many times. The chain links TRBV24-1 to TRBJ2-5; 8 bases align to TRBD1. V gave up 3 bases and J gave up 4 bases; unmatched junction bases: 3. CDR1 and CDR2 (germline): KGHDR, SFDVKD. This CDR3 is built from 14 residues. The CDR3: CATSDTDRGETQYF. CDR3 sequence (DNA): TGTGCCACCAGTGATACAGACAGGGGAGAGACCCAGTACTTC.

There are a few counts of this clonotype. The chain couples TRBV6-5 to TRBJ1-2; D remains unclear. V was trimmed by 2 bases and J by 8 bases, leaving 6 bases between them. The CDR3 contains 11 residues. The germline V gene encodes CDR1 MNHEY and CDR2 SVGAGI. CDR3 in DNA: TGTGCCAGCAGTTACCTAACCGGCTACACCTTC. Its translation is CASSYLTGYTF.

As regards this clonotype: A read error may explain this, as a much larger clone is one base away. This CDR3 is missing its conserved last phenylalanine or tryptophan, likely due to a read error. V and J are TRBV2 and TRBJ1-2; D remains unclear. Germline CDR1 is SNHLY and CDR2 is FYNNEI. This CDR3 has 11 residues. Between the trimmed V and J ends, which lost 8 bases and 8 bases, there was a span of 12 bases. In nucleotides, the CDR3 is TGTGCCAGCCGGGAGAATTTAGGCTACACCCTC. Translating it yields CASRENLGYTL.

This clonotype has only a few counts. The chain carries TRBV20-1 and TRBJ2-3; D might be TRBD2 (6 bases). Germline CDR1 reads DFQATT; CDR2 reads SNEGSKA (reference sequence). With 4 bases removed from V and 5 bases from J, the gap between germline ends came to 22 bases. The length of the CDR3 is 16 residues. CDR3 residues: CSAKGVGRTGGDTQYF. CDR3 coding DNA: TGCAGTGCTAAAGGCGTCGGACGCACCGGGGGAGATACGCAGTATTTT.

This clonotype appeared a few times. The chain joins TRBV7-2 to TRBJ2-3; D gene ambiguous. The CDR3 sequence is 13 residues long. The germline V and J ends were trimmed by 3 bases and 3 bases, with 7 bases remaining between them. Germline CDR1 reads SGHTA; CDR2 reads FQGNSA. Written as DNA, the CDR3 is TGTGCCAGCAGCTTTAGGTTGACAGATACGCAGTATTTT. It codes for CASSFRLTDTQYF.

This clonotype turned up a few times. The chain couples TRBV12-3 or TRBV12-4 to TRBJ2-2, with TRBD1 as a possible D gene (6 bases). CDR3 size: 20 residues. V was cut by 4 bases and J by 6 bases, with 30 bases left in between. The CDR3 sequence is CASSSPGHPIPETGSGELFF. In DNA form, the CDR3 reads TGTGCCAGCAGTTCGCCGGGCCACCCGATCCCGGAAACAGGGTCCGGGGAGCTGTTTTTT.

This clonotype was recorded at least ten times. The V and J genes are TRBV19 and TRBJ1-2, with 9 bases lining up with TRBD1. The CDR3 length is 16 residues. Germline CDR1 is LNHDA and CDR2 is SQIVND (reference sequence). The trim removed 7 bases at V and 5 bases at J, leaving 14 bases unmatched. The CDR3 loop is CASTYRRTGASYGYTF. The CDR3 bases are TGTGCCAGTACTTATCGAAGGACAGGGGCCTCTTATGGCTACACCTTC. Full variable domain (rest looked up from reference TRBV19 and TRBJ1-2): DGGITQSPKYLFRKEGQNVTLSCEQNLNHDAMYWYRQDPGQGLRLIYYSQIVNDFQKGDIAEGYSVSREKKESFPLTVTSAQKNPTAFYLCASTYRRTGASYGYTFGSGTRLTVV.

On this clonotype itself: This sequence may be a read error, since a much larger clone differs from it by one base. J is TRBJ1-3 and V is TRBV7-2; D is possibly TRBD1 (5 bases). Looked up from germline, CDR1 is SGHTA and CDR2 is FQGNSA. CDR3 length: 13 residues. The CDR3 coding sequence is TGTGCCAGTTGCAGGGTACCTGGAAGCACCATATATTTT. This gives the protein CASCRVPGSTIYF.

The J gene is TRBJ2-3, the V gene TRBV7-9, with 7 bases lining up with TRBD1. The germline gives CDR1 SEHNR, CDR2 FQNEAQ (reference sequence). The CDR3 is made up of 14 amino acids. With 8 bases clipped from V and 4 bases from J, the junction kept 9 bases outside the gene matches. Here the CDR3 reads CASDRAGGSDTQYF. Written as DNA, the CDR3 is TGTGCCAGCGATAGGGCAGGGGGATCAGATACGCAGTATTTT.

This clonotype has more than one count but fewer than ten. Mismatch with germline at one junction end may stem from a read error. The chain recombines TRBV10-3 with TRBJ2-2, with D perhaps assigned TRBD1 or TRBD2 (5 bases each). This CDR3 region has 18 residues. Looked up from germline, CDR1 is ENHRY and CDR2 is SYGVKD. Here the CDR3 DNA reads TGTGCCAGCAGTGATTGGTACAACCGGGACGGGAACACCGGGGAGCTGTTTTTT. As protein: CASSDWYNRDGNTGELFF.

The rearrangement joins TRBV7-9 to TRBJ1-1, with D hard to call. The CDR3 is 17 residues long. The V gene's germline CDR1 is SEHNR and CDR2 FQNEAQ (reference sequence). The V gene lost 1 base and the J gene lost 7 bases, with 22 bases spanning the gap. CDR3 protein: CASSLEPPDGVYNEAFF. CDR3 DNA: TGTGCCAGCAGCTTAGAACCGCCCGACGGAGTGTACAATGAAGCTTTCTTT.

The CDR3 DNA reads as TGTGCTAGTGGTTCGGAGTCGGTGTTAGTGATGAAAGAGACCCAGTACTTC. Translation gives CASGSESVLVMKETQYF. V is TRBV12-3 or TRBV12-4 and J is TRBJ2-5; no reliable D call. The CDR3 has 17 residues.

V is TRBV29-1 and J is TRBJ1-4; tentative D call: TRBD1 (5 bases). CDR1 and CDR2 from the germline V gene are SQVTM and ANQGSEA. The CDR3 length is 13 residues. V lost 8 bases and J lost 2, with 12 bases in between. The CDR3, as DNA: TGCAGCAGTCCAGGGCCCACTAATGAAAAACTGTTTTTT. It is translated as CSSPGPTNEKLFF.

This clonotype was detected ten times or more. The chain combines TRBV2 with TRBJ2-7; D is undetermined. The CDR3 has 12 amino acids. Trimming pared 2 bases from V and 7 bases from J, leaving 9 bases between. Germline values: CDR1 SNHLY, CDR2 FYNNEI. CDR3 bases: TGTGCCAGCAGTGAAATGGGGTTTGAGCAGTACTTC. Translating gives CASSEMGFEQYF.